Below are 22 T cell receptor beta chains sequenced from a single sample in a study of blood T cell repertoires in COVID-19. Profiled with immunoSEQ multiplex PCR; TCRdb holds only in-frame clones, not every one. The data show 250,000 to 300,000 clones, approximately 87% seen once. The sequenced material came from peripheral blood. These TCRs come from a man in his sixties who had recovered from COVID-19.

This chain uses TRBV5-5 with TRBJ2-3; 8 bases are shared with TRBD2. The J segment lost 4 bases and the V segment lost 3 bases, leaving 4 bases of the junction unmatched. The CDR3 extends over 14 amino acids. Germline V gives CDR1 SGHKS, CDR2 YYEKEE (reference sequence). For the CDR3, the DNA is TGTGCCAGCAGCTATACGGGGGGGCCAGATACGCAGTATTTT. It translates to CASSYTGGPDTQYF.

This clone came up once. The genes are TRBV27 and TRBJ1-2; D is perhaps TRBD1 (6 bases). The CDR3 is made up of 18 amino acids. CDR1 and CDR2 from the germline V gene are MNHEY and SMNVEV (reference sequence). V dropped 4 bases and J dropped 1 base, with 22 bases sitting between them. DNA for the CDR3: TGTGCCAGCAGTTCCTTGGGACAACCTAAGGACCGTAACTATGGCTACACCTTC. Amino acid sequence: CASSSLGQPKDRNYGYTF.

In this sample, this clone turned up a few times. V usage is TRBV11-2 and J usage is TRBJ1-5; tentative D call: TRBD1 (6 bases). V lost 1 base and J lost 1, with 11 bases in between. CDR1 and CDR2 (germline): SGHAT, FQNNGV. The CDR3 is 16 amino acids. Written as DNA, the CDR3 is TGTGCCAGCAGCTTAGTTGGGGGCGCGAGCAATCAGCCCCAGCATTTT. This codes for CASSLVGGASNQPQHF.

CDR3 DNA sequence: TGTGCCAGCAGGGGACAGGGGGCCGGACTCTATGGCTACACCTTC. The encoded protein is CASRGQGAGLYGYTF. The V call is TRBV27, the J call TRBJ1-2; 12 nucleotides line up with TRBD1. The germline CDR1 and CDR2 sequences are MNHEY and SMNVEV (reference sequence). This CDR3 has 15 amino acids. J gave up 4 bases and V 6 bases, and 6 bases lay outside the gene matches.

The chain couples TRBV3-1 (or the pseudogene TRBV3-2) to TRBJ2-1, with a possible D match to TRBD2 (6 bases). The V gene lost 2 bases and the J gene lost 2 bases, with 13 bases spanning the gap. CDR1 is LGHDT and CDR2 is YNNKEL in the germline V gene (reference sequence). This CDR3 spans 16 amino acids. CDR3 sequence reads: CASSQKGLGPYNEQFF. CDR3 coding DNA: TGTGCCAGCAGCCAAAAGGGACTTGGGCCCTACAATGAGCAGTTCTTC.

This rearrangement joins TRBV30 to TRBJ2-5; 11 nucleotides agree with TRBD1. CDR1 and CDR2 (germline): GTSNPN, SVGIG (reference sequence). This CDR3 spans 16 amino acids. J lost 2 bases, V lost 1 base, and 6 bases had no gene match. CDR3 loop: CAWSGGQGGFQETQYF. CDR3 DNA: TGTGCCTGGAGTGGGGGACAGGGGGGCTTTCAAGAGACCCAGTACTTC.

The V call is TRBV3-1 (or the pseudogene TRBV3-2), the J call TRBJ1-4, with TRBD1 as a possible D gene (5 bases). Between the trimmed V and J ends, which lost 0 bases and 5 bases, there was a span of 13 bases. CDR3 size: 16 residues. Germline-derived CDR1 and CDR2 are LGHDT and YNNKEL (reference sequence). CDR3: CASSQDTGRINEKLFF. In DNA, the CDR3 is TGTGCCAGCAGCCAAGATACAGGCAGGATAAATGAAAAACTGTTTTTT.

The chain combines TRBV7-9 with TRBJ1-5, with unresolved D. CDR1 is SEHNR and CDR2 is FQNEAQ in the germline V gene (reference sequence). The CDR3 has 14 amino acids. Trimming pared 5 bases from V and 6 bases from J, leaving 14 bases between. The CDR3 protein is CASSPMGEGQPQHF. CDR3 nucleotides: TGTGCCAGCAGCCCCATGGGAGAGGGTCAGCCCCAGCATTTT.

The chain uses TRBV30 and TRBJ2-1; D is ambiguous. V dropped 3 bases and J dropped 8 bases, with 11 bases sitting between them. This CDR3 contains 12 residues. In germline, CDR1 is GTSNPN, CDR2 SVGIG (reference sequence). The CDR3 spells CAWSVSSDEQFF. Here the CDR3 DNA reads TGTGCCTGGAGCGTATCCTCTGATGAGCAGTTCTTC.

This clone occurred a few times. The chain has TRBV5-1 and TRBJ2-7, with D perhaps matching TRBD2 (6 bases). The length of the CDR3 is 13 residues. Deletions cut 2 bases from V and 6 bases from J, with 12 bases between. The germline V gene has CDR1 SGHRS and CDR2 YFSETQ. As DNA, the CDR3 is TGCGCCAGCAGCTTTGGGCGGGACGGCGAGCAGTACTTC. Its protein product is CASSFGRDGEQYF.

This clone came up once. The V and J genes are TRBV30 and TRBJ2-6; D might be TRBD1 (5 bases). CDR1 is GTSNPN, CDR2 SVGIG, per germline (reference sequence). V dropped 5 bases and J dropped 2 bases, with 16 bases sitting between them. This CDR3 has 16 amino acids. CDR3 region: CAWADSLGPGANVLTF. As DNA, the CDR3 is TGTGCCTGGGCCGACAGTCTCGGGCCTGGGGCCAACGTCCTGACTTTC.

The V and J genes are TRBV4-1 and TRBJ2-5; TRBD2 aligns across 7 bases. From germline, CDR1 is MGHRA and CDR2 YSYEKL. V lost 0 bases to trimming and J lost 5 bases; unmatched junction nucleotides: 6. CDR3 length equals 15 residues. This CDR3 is CASSQDASGPETQYF. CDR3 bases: TGCGCCAGCAGCCAAGACGCTAGCGGCCCGGAGACCCAGTACTTC.

Here the CDR3 reads CASSPGPAAGGKLGEQFF. The CDR3 DNA follows: TGCGCCAGCAGCCCTGGCCCGGCGGCGGGAGGGAAGTTGGGTGAGCAGTTCTTC. V gene TRBV5-1 combines with J gene TRBJ2-1; TRBD2 aligns across 9 bases. Germline CDR1 reads SGHRS; CDR2 reads YFSETQ. With V trimmed by 4 bases and J by 9 bases, 20 bases remained unmatched. The CDR3 is 18 residues long.

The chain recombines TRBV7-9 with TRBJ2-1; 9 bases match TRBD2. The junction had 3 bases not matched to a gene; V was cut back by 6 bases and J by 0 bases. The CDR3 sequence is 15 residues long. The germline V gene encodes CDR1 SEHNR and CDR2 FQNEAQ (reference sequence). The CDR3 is CASRLSGSSYNEQFF. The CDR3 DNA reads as TGTGCCAGCAGACTTAGCGGGAGCTCCTACAATGAGCAGTTCTTC.

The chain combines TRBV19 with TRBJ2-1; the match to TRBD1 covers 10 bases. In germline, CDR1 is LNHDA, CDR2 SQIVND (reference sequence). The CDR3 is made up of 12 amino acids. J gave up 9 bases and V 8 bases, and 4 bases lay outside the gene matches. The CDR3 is CASGTGAGEQFF. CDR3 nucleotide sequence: TGTGCCAGTGGGACAGGGGCAGGTGAGCAGTTCTTC.

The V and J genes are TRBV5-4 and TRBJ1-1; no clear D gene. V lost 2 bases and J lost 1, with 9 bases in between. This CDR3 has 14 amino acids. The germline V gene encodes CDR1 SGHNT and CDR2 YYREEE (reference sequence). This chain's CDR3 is CASSFVGANTEAFF. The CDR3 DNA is TGTGCCAGCAGCTTCGTGGGCGCGAACACTGAAGCTTTCTTT.

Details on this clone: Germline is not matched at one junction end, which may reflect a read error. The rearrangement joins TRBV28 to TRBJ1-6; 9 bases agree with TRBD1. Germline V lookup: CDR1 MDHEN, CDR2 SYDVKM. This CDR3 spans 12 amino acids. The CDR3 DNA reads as TGTGCCAGCAGTTCTCCGCCCGGGACAGGGAACTTT. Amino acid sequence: CASSSPPGTGNF.

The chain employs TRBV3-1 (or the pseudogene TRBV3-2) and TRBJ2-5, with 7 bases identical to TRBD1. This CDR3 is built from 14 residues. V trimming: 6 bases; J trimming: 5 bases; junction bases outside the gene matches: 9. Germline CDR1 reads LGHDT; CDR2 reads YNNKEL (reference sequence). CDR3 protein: CASRVEGAGETQYF. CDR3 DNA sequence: TGTGCCAGCAGAGTCGAGGGGGCCGGGGAGACCCAGTACTTC.

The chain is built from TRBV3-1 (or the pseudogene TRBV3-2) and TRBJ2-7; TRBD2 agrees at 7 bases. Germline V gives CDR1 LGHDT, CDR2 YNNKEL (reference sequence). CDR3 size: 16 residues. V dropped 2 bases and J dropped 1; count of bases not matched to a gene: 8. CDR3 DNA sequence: TGTGCCAGCAGCCAATTAGGTAGCGGGTCTTCCTACGAGCAGTACTTC. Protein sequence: CASSQLGSGSSYEQYF.

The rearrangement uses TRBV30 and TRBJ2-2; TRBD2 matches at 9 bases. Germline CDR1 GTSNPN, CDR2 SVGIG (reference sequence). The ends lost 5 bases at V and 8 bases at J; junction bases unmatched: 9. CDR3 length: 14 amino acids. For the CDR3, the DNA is TGTGCCTGGGATGGCGGGGGGGTGATGGGGGAGCTGTTTTTT. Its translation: CAWDGGGVMGELFF.

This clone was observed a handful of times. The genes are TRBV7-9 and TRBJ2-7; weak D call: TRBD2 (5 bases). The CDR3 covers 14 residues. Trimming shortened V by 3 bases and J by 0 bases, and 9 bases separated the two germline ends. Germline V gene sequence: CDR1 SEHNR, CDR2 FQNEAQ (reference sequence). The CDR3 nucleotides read TGTGCCAGCAGCTTCACGGGGAGCTCCTACGAGCAGTACTTC. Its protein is CASSFTGSSYEQYF.

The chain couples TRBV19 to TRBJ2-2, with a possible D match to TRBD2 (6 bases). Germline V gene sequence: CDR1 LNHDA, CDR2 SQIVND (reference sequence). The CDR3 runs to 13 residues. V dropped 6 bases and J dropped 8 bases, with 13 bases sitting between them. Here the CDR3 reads CASRRDLWGELFF. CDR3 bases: TGTGCCAGTAGGAGGGACTTGTGGGGGGAGCTGTTTTTT.